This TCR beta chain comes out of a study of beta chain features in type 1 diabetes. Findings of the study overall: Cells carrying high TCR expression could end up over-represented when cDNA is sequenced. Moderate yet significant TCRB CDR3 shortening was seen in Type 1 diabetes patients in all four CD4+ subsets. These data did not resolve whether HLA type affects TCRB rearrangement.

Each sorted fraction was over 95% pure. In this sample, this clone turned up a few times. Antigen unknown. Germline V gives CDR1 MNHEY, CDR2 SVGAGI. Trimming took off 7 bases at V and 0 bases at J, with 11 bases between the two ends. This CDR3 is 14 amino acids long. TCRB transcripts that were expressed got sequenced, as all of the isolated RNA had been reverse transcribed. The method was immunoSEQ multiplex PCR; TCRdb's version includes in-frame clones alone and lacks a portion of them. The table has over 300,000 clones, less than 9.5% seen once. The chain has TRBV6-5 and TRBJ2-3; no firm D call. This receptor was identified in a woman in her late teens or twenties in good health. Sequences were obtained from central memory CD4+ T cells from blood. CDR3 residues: CASKAILSTDTQYF. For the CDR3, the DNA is TGTGCCAGCAAGGCCATTTTGAGCACAGATACGCAGTATTTT.